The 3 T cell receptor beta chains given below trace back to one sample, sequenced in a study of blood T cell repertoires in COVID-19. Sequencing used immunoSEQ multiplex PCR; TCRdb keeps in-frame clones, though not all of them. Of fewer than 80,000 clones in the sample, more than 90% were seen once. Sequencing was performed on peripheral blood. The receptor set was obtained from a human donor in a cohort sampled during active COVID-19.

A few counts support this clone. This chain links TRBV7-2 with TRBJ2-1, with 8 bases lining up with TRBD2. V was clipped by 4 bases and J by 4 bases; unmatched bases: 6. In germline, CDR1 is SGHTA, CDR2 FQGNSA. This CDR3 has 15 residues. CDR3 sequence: CASSSTSGQYNEQFF. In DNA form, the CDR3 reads TGTGCCAGCAGCTCCACTAGCGGACAGTACAATGAGCAGTTCTTC.

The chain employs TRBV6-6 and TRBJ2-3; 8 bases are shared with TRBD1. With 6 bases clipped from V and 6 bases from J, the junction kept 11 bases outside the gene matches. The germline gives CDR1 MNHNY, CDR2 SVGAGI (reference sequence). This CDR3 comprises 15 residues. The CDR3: CASSGQGKGRDTQYF. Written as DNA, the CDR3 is TGTGCCAGCAGCGGACAGGGCAAAGGTCGTGATACGCAGTATTTT.

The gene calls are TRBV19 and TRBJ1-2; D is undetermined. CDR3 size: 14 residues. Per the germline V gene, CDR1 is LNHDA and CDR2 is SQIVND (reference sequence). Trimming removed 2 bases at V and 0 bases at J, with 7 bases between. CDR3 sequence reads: CASSITGSNYGYTF. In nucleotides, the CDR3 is TGTGCCAGTAGTATAACGGGTTCTAACTATGGCTACACCTTC.